This paragraph reports one TCR beta chain. The data derive from a study of blood T cell repertoires in COVID-19. Overall study context: Sites across the United States, Italy and Spain contributed samples from acute and convalescent COVID-19. T cells, B-cell-depleted T cells, or PBMCs provided the cDNA or gDNA that served as material.

Original methodology: Reference gene primer amplification yielded estimated nucleated cell counts. Sequencing was performed with immunoSEQ multiplex PCR; in TCRdb, only in-frame clones are kept and a portion is missing. V, J and clone size derive from that table, while D and trimming were established from the DNA sequence. The data contain hundreds of thousands of clones, 85% to 90% of them singletons. The sequence derives from a woman in her 50s with active or convalescent COVID-19. Sequences were obtained from peripheral blood.

CDR3 sequence: CASSTDKIRGNQPQHF. CDR3 bases: TGTGCCAGCAGCACCGACAAAATCCGTGGTAATCAGCCCCAGCATTTT. This chain joins TRBV28 and TRBJ1-5; D uncertain. Trimming stripped 6 bases from V and 4 bases from J, with 19 bases between. The germline V gene encodes CDR1 MDHEN and CDR2 SYDVKM. This CDR3 is built from 16 residues.